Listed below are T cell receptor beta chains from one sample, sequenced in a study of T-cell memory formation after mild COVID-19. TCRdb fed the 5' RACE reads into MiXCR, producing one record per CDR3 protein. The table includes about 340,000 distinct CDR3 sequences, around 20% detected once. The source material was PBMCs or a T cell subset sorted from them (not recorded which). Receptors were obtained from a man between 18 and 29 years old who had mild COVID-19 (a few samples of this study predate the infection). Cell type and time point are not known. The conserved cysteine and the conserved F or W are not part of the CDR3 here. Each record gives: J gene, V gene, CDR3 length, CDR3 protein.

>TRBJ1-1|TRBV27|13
ASRPREGENTEAF
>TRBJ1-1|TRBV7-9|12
ASERGSGNTEAF
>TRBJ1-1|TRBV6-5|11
ASRHRGTPEAF
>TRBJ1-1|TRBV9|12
ASSVAAMNTEAF
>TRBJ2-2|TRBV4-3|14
ASSRSPGTNTGELF
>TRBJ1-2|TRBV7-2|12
ASSLVGTPVGYT
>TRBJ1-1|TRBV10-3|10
ATGTGGTEAF
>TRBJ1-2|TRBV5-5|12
ASSTPRGSYGYT
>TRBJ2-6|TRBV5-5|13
ASSFADSGANVLT
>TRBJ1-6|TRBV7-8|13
ASSSTGTGDSPLH
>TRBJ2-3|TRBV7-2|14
ASSLPRDSSTDTQY
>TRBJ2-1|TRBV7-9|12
ASIGDRYYNEQF
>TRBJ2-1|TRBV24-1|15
ATSDGQGAFINNEQF
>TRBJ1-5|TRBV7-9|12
ASSPVGGGQPQH
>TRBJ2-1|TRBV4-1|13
ASSPPGLRDNEQF
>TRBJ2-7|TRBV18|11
ASSPSPQAEQY